A selection of T cell receptor beta chains follows, all from one sample in a study of cytomegalovirus exposure and HLA in healthy donors. This table comes from immunoSEQ multiplex PCR, and its TCRdb copy is limited to in-frame clones, with some not included. The repertoire has 160,000 or so clones, less than 90% of them found once; the top ten carry about 2.1%. Sequencing was done on a sample of PBMCs. The receptors were gathered from a woman aged 18-29 years in good health and CMV-seronegative. The CDR3 runs from the conserved cysteine through the conserved F or W. The order of the fields is clone size, D gene, V gene, J gene, CDR3 protein, CDR3 DNA. The D gene is left open where the match is weak. Size tells how often a clone was seen (once, few, many) or the class of an expanded clone, and some rows leave it out.

>NA|NA|TRBV19|TRBJ1-3
CASSMGSGRSGNTIYF
TGTGCCAGTAGTATGGGGAGCGGACGCTCTGGAAACACCATATATTTT
>once|TRBD2|TRBV27|TRBJ2-2
CAAYSGSPAGELFF
TGTGCCGCGTATAGCGGGAGCCCGGCCGGGGAGCTGTTTTTT
>many|TRBD1|TRBV11-2|TRBJ1-5
CASSLPGTGENQPQHF
TGTGCCAGCAGCTTACCCGGGACAGGGGAAAATCAGCCCCAGCATTTT
>NA|TRBD2|TRBV4-2|TRBJ2-1
CASTPGGLAGGREQFF
TGTGCCAGCACCCCGGGGGGACTAGCGGGGGGGCGGGAGCAGTTCTTC
>NA|NA|TRBV7-6|TRBJ2-5
CASSFSGDKETQYF
TGTGCCAGCAGCTTTTCGGGAGATAAAGAGACCCAGTACTTC
>NA|NA|TRBV2|TRBJ1-1
CASSESIGGVNTEAFF
TGTGCCAGCAGTGAATCAATTGGGGGCGTGAACACTGAAGCTTTCTTT
>NA|TRBD1|TRBV29-1|TRBJ2-2
CSAVQGAGGELFF
TGCAGCGCCGTACAGGGGGCGGGCGGGGAGCTGTTTTTT
>NA|NA|TRBV4-1|TRBJ1-2
CASSQVGGPYGYTF
TGCGCCAGCAGCCAAGTCGGGGGGCCCTATGGCTACACCTTC
>NA|NA|TRBV20-1|TRBJ2-1
CSASLNNEQFF
TGCAGTGCTAGCCTTAACAATGAGCAGTTCTTC
>NA|NA|TRBV10-2|TRBJ2-3
CASSQSGYSSYF
TGCGCCAGCAGTCAGTCCGGGTACTCAAGTTATTTT